What follows are 8 T cell receptor beta chains derived from one specimen sequenced in a study of ipilimumab plus nivolumab after autologous stem cell transplantation. Generated by immunoSEQ multiplex PCR, the TCRdb table keeps only in-frame clones and is missing some. The sample carries around 10,000 clones, roughly 71% recorded once. The sequenced sample was PBMCs, obtained in a trial of ipilimumab plus nivolumab as post-transplant consolidation. All receptors come from a female donor with multiple myeloma.

This clone was recorded a few times. This chain links TRBV19 with TRBJ2-5; 9 positions match TRBD1. CDR1 and CDR2 (germline): LNHDA, SQIVND (reference sequence). The ends lost 5 bases at V and 2 bases at J; junction bases unmatched: 3. This CDR3 is built from 14 residues. The CDR3 spells CASSLTGGQETQYF. Written as DNA, the CDR3 is TGTGCCAGTAGTCTGACAGGGGGACAAGAGACCCAGTACTTC.

To note about this clone: This probably arose from a read error, given a far larger clone one base away. The rearrangement joins TRBV21-1 to TRBJ2-3. TRBV21-1 is labeled a pseudogene. This CDR3 has 12 amino acids. The CDR3 loop reads CASSVGSDTQYF. The CDR3 DNA is TGTGCCAGCAGCGTAGGGTCAGATACGCAGTATTTT.

The chain recombines TRBV27 with TRBJ2-1; 8 bases are shared with TRBD1. J was trimmed by 1 base and V by 3 bases; bases with no gene match: 8. The CDR3 spans 17 residues. The germline CDR1 and CDR2 sequences are MNHEY and SMNVEV (reference sequence). In nucleotides, the CDR3 is TGTGCCAGCAGTTTCCGACAGGGGCAACCTTCCTACAATGAGCAGTTCTTC. It specifies CASSFRQGQPSYNEQFF.

The chain employs TRBV9 and TRBJ2-1, with 9 bases matching TRBD2. Germline values: CDR1 SGDLS, CDR2 YYNGEE. CDR3 length: 17 residues. Losses at the gene ends were 0 bases for V and 10 bases for J; bases not matched to a gene: 14. The CDR3 DNA is TGTGCCAGCAGCGTAGGGCCGGGACTAGCCTTCGGTTTGGAGCAGTTCTTC. It translates to CASSVGPGLAFGLEQFF.

The chain couples TRBV19 to TRBJ2-2; D tentatively reads TRBD1 or TRBD2 (5 bases each). The CDR3 runs 15 residues. V was clipped by 6 bases and J by 2 bases, with 13 bases between them. Germline assignment: CDR1 LNHDA and CDR2 SQIVND (reference sequence). For the CDR3, the DNA is TGTGCCAGTAGGCTGGGACGGGTCAACACCGGGGAGCTGTTTTTT. Protein: CASRLGRVNTGELFF.

This chain joins TRBV27 and TRBJ1-5; D uncertain. This CDR3 has 14 amino acids. Germline loops: CDR1 MNHEY, CDR2 SMNVEV (reference sequence). The V end was cut by 3 bases, the J end by 2 bases, with 8 bases between. The CDR3 DNA sequence: TGTGCCAGCAGTTTTGCCGGGGGCAATCAGCCCCAGCATTTT. It specifies CASSFAGGNQPQHF.

Only a few counts were recorded for this clone. V is TRBV6-5 and J is TRBJ2-5; D uncertain. The CDR3 extends over 11 amino acids. Trimming cost V 6 bases and J 2 bases, with 4 bases left between them. Per the germline V gene, CDR1 is MNHEY and CDR2 is SVGAGI. The CDR3 bases are TGTGCCAGCAGCCGACAAGAGACCCAGTACTTC. This codes for CASSRQETQYF.

By sample share, this clone is medium-sized. The genes are TRBV5-1 and TRBJ2-7; a possible D gene is TRBD2 (6 bases). The CDR3 runs 15 residues. The germline V and J ends were trimmed by 4 bases and 7 bases, with 21 bases remaining between them. Per germline, CDR1 SGHRS and CDR2 YFSETQ. The CDR3: CASSLLEAAGPEQYF. The CDR3 DNA reads TGCGCCAGCAGCCTGTTGGAGGCCGCGGGACCTGAGCAGTACTTC.